This T cell receptor (beta chain) was recorded in a study of blood T cell repertoires in COVID-19. About the study: COVID-19 samples from acute and convalescent phases originated in the United States, Italy and Spain. The analysed material was cDNA or gDNA that came from T cells, B-cell-depleted T cells, or PBMCs.

Donors were grouped by their self-reported clinical history. CDR1 LGHNA and CDR2 YNFKEQ come from the germline V gene. The CDR3 length is 13 residues. The ends were cut back, 0 bases at V and 7 bases at J, with 9 bases in the middle. How the authors handled the data: Scientists estimated how many nucleated cells there were by amplifying reference gene primers. The method was immunoSEQ multiplex PCR; TCRdb's version includes in-frame clones alone and lacks a portion of them. Clonal size and the V and J genes are those of that table, whereas D and trimming came from the DNA. This table has some 330,000 clones, 88% appearing once.

The V gene is TRBV4-2, the J gene TRBJ1-1, with D maybe TRBD1 (5 bases). Sequencing input: PBMCs or T cells enriched from blood (not recorded which). The sequence came from a man aged 25 to 40 who had recovered from COVID-19. CDR3 amino acids: CASSQEGQGEAFF. DNA of the CDR3: TGTGCCAGCAGCCAAGAGGGTCAGGGTGAAGCTTTCTTT.